The 16 T cell receptor beta chains below were found in one sample sequenced in a study of neoadjuvant anti-PD-1 for oral cavity cancer. This table comes from immunoSEQ multiplex PCR, and its TCRdb copy is limited to in-frame clones, with some not included. The sample contains 10,000 or so clones, around 64% of which appear only once. Time point of the sample: after neoadjuvant nivolumab, at surgical resection. This material consisted of PBMCs, taken after nivolumab (anti-PD-1) treatment. The receptors were gathered from a person aged 35-79 years with oral cavity squamous cell carcinoma.

The V call is TRBV28, the J call TRBJ2-7; 9 nucleotides align to TRBD2. Unmatched junction bases numbered 2, after V lost 2 bases and J lost 3 bases. The CDR3 is 14 amino acids. Germline V gene sequence: CDR1 MDHEN, CDR2 SYDVKM. CDR3 in amino acids: CASSLLAGRYEQYF. Written as DNA, the CDR3 is TGTGCCAGCAGTTTACTAGCGGGGCGCTACGAGCAGTACTTC.

The V call is TRBV5-5, the J call TRBJ1-3; 7 nucleotides align to TRBD1. The V gene's germline CDR1 is SGHKS and CDR2 YYEKEE (reference sequence). J gave up 4 bases and V 4 bases, and 5 bases lay outside the gene matches. The CDR3 is 14 residues long. Here the CDR3 DNA reads TGTGCCAGCAGCCATGACAGGGTGGGAAACACCATATATTTT. Its translation is CASSHDRVGNTIYF.

This clone was seen a handful of times. This chain uses TRBV19 with TRBJ1-1; no clear D. V dropped 8 bases and J dropped 12 bases, with 13 bases sitting between them. Germline V gene data show CDR1 as LNHDA and CDR2 as SQIVND (reference sequence). This CDR3 spans 10 amino acids. The CDR3 protein is CASGKSGTFF. CDR3 DNA sequence: TGTGCCAGTGGAAAGTCTGGGACTTTCTTT.

This chain connects TRBV7-3 to TRBJ2-1; 10 nucleotides line up with TRBD2. J gave up 5 bases and V 5 bases, and 6 bases lay outside the gene matches. This CDR3 has 15 amino acids. In germline, CDR1 is SGHTA, CDR2 FQGTGA. Here the CDR3 reads CASSLRTSGHNEQFF. CDR3 sequence (DNA): TGTGCCAGCAGCCTCAGGACTAGCGGTCACAATGAGCAGTTCTTC.

The chain couples TRBV9 to TRBJ2-1; D might be TRBD2 (6 bases). The germline V and J ends were trimmed by 7 bases and 5 bases, with 22 bases remaining between them. This CDR3 has 16 residues. Germline V gene sequence: CDR1 SGDLS, CDR2 YYNGEE. The CDR3 DNA reads as TGTGCCAGCGATGGTGGAGGGCTTCCGGGCCACAATGAGCAGTTCTTC. It is translated as CASDGGGLPGHNEQFF.

This clone was seen only a few times. CDR3 in DNA: TGTGCCTGGAATCGTGACTTTGCGAACACTGAAGCTTTCTTT. It encodes CAWNRDFANTEAFF. V and J are TRBV30 and TRBJ1-1; no clear D gene. The germline V and J ends were trimmed by 4 bases and 1 base, with 13 bases remaining between them. Germline V gene lookup returns CDR1 GTSNPN and CDR2 SVGIG (reference sequence). The CDR3 loop spans 14 amino acids.

The sample holds one count of this clone. The chain employs TRBV5-6 and TRBJ1-4; D unresolved. The CDR3 length is 17 residues. Trimming pared 3 bases from V and 5 bases from J, leaving 20 bases between. Germline V lookup: CDR1 SGHDT, CDR2 YYEEEE. CDR3 DNA sequence: TGTGCCAGCAGCTACTCTATATGGCTCGGAGGGAATGAAAAACTGTTTTTT. Its translation is CASSYSIWLGGNEKLFF.

This chain links TRBV5-5 with TRBJ1-5, with D possibly being TRBD1 (5 bases). The ends were cut back, 0 bases at V and 3 bases at J, with 10 bases in the middle. The length of the CDR3 is 15 residues. Germline loops: CDR1 SGHKS, CDR2 YYEKEE (reference sequence). DNA for the CDR3: TGTGCCAGCAGCTTGGGACAGAGCTTCAATCAGCCCCAGCATTTT. It specifies CASSLGQSFNQPQHF.

This clone is a singleton in its sample. This chain uses TRBV27 with TRBJ2-3; D gene unclear. V shed 5 bases and J shed 1 base, with 13 bases lying between them. Germline assignment: CDR1 MNHEY and CDR2 SMNVEV (reference sequence). The CDR3 is 15 amino acids. This chain's CDR3 is CASSNSQEGTDTQYF. DNA of the CDR3: TGTGCCAGCAGTAATAGCCAAGAAGGCACAGATACGCAGTATTTT.

This chain links TRBV25-1 with TRBJ1-2; D is unresolved. V lost 5 bases, J lost 4 bases, and 11 bases lay in between. This CDR3 has 13 amino acids. Germline V gene data show CDR1 as MGHDK and CDR2 as SYGVNS. The CDR3 DNA reads TGTGCCAGCAGTATGATGGACGGCTATGGCTACACCTTC. Amino acids: CASSMMDGYGYTF.

The V call is TRBV30, the J call TRBJ2-4; D not resolved. The CDR3 consists of 14 residues. CDR1 is GTSNPN, CDR2 SVGIG, per germline (reference sequence). Trimming took off 0 bases at V and 0 bases at J, with 6 bases between the two ends. This CDR3 reads CAWSVRGAKNIQYF. DNA of the CDR3: TGTGCCTGGAGTGTACGCGGAGCCAAAAACATTCAGTACTTC.

This rearrangement joins TRBV6-4 to TRBJ2-1; D is possibly TRBD2 (6 bases). The germline CDR1 and CDR2 sequences are MRHNA and SNTAGT. CDR3 size: 16 residues. The V end was cut by 0 bases, the J end by 7 bases, with 16 bases between. The CDR3 region is CASSDSGLARGNEQFF. The DNA of the CDR3 is TGTGCCAGCAGTGACTCAGGGCTAGCGAGAGGGAATGAGCAGTTCTTC.

This clone turned up a few times. This chain uses TRBV7-3 with TRBJ1-6; 7 bases match TRBD1. Germline CDR1 SGHTA, CDR2 FQGTGA. The CDR3 has 15 residues. The V and J ends lost 2 bases and 6 bases, in that order; junction bases with no gene match: 4. The CDR3 DNA sequence: TGTGCCAGCAGCTTAGCAGGGGGTGGTAATTCACCCCTCCACTTT. The encoded protein is CASSLAGGGNSPLHF.

This rearrangement joins TRBV5-1 to TRBJ2-7, with a weak D call TRBD2 (6 bases). Germline lookup yields CDR1 SGHRS and CDR2 YFSETQ. This CDR3 is built from 15 residues. V shed 0 bases and J shed 3 bases, with 13 bases lying between them. The CDR3 DNA follows: TGCGCCAGCAGCTTGGGGGGGAGGACGAACTACGAGCAGTACTTC. This translates into CASSLGGRTNYEQYF.

The V call is TRBV5-1, the J call TRBJ1-3, with unresolved D. The CDR3 covers 16 residues. Trimming removed 0 bases at V and 1 base at J, with 11 bases between. The V gene's germline CDR1 is SGHRS and CDR2 YFSETQ. DNA of the CDR3: TGCGCCAGCAGCTTGGGACCTGGCGGGTCTGGAAACACCATATATTTT. It yields the protein CASSLGPGGSGNTIYF.

The chain employs TRBV14 and TRBJ1-1; 9 positions match TRBD1. Unmatched junction bases numbered 4, after V lost 6 bases and J lost 5 bases. This CDR3 is built from 13 residues. CDR1 is SGHDN, CDR2 FVKESK, per germline. CDR3 coding DNA: TGTGCCAGCAGTTTAGGACAGGGGACTGAAGCTTTCTTT. This encodes CASSLGQGTEAFF.